A selection of T cell receptor beta chains follows, all from one sample in a study of shared clonotypes between healthy human individuals. Profiled with immunoSEQ multiplex PCR; TCRdb holds only in-frame clones, not every one. The repertoire holds about 680,000 clones, with 92% as singletons. The sample taken for sequencing was naive CD8+ T cells sorted from blood. The source is a man aged 25 to 40 in good health. The conserved cysteine and the conserved F or W are not part of the CDR3 here.

cdr3_length: 14; v_call: TRBV6-5; cdr3_aa: ASSYSSGRTTDTQY
cdr3_length: 11; v_call: TRBV5-5; cdr3_aa: ASSVGPSYEQY
cdr3_length: 13; v_call: TRBV9; cdr3_aa: ASSVDNSGNYGYT
cdr3_length: 12; v_call: TRBV11-2; cdr3_aa: ASSLYGGPNEQF
cdr3_length: 13; v_call: TRBV4-1; cdr3_aa: ASSLVGDWRETQY
cdr3_length: 17; v_call: TRBV11-3; cdr3_aa: ASSPWTSGRGMDTGELF
cdr3_length: 12; v_call: TRBV11-2; cdr3_aa: ASSLIRAPYEQY
cdr3_length: 12; v_call: TRBV2; cdr3_aa: ASSPEGPDYGYT
cdr3_length: 10; v_call: TRBV2; cdr3_aa: ATQGAGQPQH
cdr3_length: 11; v_call: TRBV15; cdr3_aa: ATSRDIGNTIY
cdr3_length: 11; v_call: TRBV29-1; cdr3_aa: SVETSGAYEQY
cdr3_length: 10; v_call: TRBV11-2; cdr3_aa: ASSSDQETQY
cdr3_length: 10; v_call: TRBV29-1; cdr3_aa: SVEFSDNEQF
cdr3_length: 12; v_call: TRBV6-1; cdr3_aa: ASSDRGGRYEQY
cdr3_length: 13; v_call: TRBV4-1; cdr3_aa: ASSPQERSTDTQY
cdr3_length: 11; v_call: TRBV9; cdr3_aa: ASSPTGDETQY
cdr3_length: 12; v_call: TRBV7-9; cdr3_aa: ASSSPGLVNEQF
cdr3_length: 12; v_call: TRBV4-3; cdr3_aa: ASSQDPGNYGYT
cdr3_length: 10; v_call: TRBV7-9; cdr3_aa: ASSLEGGEQF
cdr3_length: 12; v_call: TRBV30; cdr3_aa: AWRAGVNTGELF
cdr3_length: 15; v_call: TRBV5-1; cdr3_aa: ASSGALSGDTYNEQF
cdr3_length: 14; v_call: TRBV11-2; cdr3_aa: ASSFNPMEGYNEQF
cdr3_length: 13; v_call: TRBV4-1; cdr3_aa: ASSQTPTGAYEQY
cdr3_length: 13; v_call: TRBV4-1; cdr3_aa: ASSPTSGKYHEQF
cdr3_length: 11; v_call: TRBV7-2; cdr3_aa: ASSLAGNTEAF
cdr3_length: 10; v_call: TRBV7-9; cdr3_aa: ASTSIDSEAF
cdr3_length: 13; v_call: TRBV10-1; cdr3_aa: ASSASGTPQETQY
cdr3_length: 13; v_call: TRBV7-8; cdr3_aa: ASSLTPGLEDEQF
cdr3_length: 12; v_call: TRBV30; cdr3_aa: AWSAAGPLEGYT
cdr3_length: 13; v_call: TRBV15; cdr3_aa: ATSRGAGGTDTQY